Presented here are 19 T cell receptor beta chains from one specimen sequenced in a study of response to subunit inactivated influenza vaccine. TCRdb recomputed calls from the RT-PCR reads with MiXCR, one row per CDR3 protein. The sample includes 710,000 or so distinct CDR3 sequences, about a sixth of them seen just once. The specimen was PBMCs from blood, collected 11 to 12 days after vaccination. These receptors came from a man over 45 who received an inactivated influenza vaccine.

This clonotype was seen only a few times. The chain recombines TRBV4-3 with TRBJ1-1, with D uncertain. V lost 0 bases to trimming and J lost 4 bases, with 6 bases between them. The germline V gene has CDR1 LGHNA and CDR2 YSLEER. The CDR3 is 13 amino acids. The CDR3 here is CASSQDPGTEAFF. Here the CDR3 DNA reads TGCGCCAGCAGCCAAGATCCCGGCACTGAAGCTTTCTTT.

The chain carries TRBV15 and TRBJ1-1; D uncertain. This CDR3 has 13 residues. Germline CDR1 and CDR2: LNHNV and YYDKDF (reference sequence). V gave up 3 bases and J gave up 0 bases, with 5 bases separating them. CDR3 DNA sequence: TGTGCCACCAGCAGGCAAATGAACACTGAAGCTTTCTTT. It codes for CATSRQMNTEAFF.

This clonotype was detected ten times or more. The rearrangement joins TRBV7-9 to TRBJ1-3; D gene ambiguous. Germline values: CDR1 SEHNR, CDR2 FQNEAQ (reference sequence). The CDR3 runs to 13 residues. The V gene lost 1 base and the J gene lost 4 bases, with 5 bases spanning the gap. CDR3 in DNA: TGTGCCAGCAGCTTAGGACAAGGAAACACCATATATTTT. This translates into CASSLGQGNTIYF.

The genes are TRBV29-1 and TRBJ2-5; TRBD1 aligns across 9 bases. The CDR3 is 14 residues long. Per the germline V gene, CDR1 is SQVTM and CDR2 is ANQGSEA. The V and J ends lost 6 bases and 4 bases, in that order; junction bases with no gene match: 9. The CDR3 sequence is CSVAGQGGLETQYF. Here the CDR3 DNA reads TGCAGCGTAGCGGGACAGGGAGGTTTAGAGACCCAGTACTTC.

The V and J genes are TRBV12-3 or TRBV12-4 and TRBJ1-3; the D is unclear. The V and J ends lost 4 bases and 3 bases respectively, with 7 bases between them. The CDR3 spans 13 residues. The CDR3 nucleotides read TGTGCCAGCAGTTCATCGAATGGAAACACCATATATTTT. As protein: CASSSSNGNTIYF.

This chain connects TRBV29-1 to TRBJ2-2; 10 nucleotides line up with TRBD2. CDR1 SQVTM and CDR2 ANQGSEA come from the germline V gene. The CDR3 totals 16 residues. Trimming cost V 7 bases and J 6 bases; bases outside gene matches: 14. The CDR3 sequence: CSAGGLAGGVPGELFF. In nucleotides, the CDR3 is TGCAGCGCCGGAGGGTTAGCGGGAGGAGTACCCGGGGAGCTGTTTTTT.

This clonotype was found a few times. This chain joins TRBV7-3 and TRBJ2-2; TRBD2 might be the D (5 bases). The V gene lost 4 bases and the J gene lost 7 bases, with 16 bases spanning the gap. CDR3 length: 15 amino acids. CDR1 SGHTA and CDR2 FQGTGA come from the germline V gene. The DNA of the CDR3 is TGTGCCAGCAGCTCCGACTCCTCCGGAGGCGGGGAGCTGTTTTTT. It translates to CASSSDSSGGGELFF. Combining the CDR3 with reference TRBV7-3 and TRBJ2-2 gives the whole variable domain GAGVSQTPSNKVTEKGKYVELRCDPISGHTALYWYRQSLGQGPEFLIYFQGTGAADDSGLPNDRFFAVRPEGSVSTLKIQRTERGDSAVYLCASSSDSSGGGELFFGEGSRLTVL.

The chain has TRBV5-5 and TRBJ2-3, with D tentatively TRBD1 or TRBD2 (6 bases each). V was shortened by 2 bases and J by 2 bases, with 12 bases between the two germline ends. Per the germline V gene, CDR1 is SGHKS and CDR2 is YYEKEE (reference sequence). The CDR3 is 15 residues long. The CDR3 reads CASSFSGGFTDTQYF. The CDR3 nucleotides read TGTGCCAGCAGCTTCTCCGGGGGCTTCACAGATACGCAGTATTTT.

CDR3 coding DNA: TGTGCCATCCCGTCGCGGGCGACAAATTACAATGAGCAGTTCTTC. It encodes CAIPSRATNYNEQFF. The chain employs TRBV7-9 and TRBJ2-1; weak D call: TRBD2 (5 bases). V was pared by 10 bases and J by 4 bases, with 20 bases between. The CDR3 consists of 15 residues. Per germline, CDR1 SEHNR and CDR2 FQNEAQ (reference sequence).

The genes are TRBV28 and TRBJ2-7; no clear D. This CDR3 is 15 amino acids long. V was cut by 1 base and J by 1 base, with 11 bases left in between. The germline V gene encodes CDR1 MDHEN and CDR2 SYDVKM. The DNA of the CDR3 is TGTGCCAGCAGTTTATTCGGTGTCGGTTCCTACGAGCAGTACTTC. Residues: CASSLFGVGSYEQYF.

The CDR3 sequence: CASSPDTGAHNEQFF. In nucleotides, the CDR3 is TGTGCCAGCAGCCCGGACACCGGGGCGCACAATGAGCAGTTCTTC. The J gene is TRBJ2-1, the V gene TRBV9; D could derive from TRBD1 or TRBD2 (5 bases each). Trimming took 4 bases from V and 5 from J, leaving 16 bases between them. Germline V lookup: CDR1 SGDLS, CDR2 YYNGEE. CDR3 length: 15 amino acids. The entire variable domain, with the rest obtained from reference TRBV9 and TRBJ2-1, is as follows: DSGVTQTPKHLITATGQRVTLRCSPRSGDLSVYWYQQSLDQGLQFLIQYYNGEERAKGNILERFSAQQFPDLHSELNLSSLELGDSALYFCASSPDTGAHNEQFFGPGTRLTVL.

This chain connects TRBV6-5 to TRBJ1-2; tentative D call: TRBD1 (6 bases). V shed 4 bases and J shed 2 bases, with 8 bases lying between them. CDR3 length: 13 amino acids. Germline CDR1 and CDR2: MNHEY and SVGAGI. The CDR3 DNA is TGTGCCAGCAGTTGGGACATGAACTATGGCTACACCTTC. Amino acids: CASSWDMNYGYTF.

The chain employs TRBV10-3 and TRBJ1-5; perhaps TRBD1 as D (5 bases). CDR3 length equals 12 residues. Germline assignment: CDR1 ENHRY and CDR2 SYGVKD. Trimming removed 4 bases at V and 7 bases at J, with 8 bases between. In nucleotides, the CDR3 is TGTGCCATCAGTGCCAGGGAACAGCCCCAGCATTTT. This encodes CAISAREQPQHF.

This clonotype has ten or more counts. The V gene is TRBV7-8, the J gene TRBJ2-2, with D possibly being TRBD1 or TRBD2 (5 bases each). CDR1 and CDR2 from the germline V gene are SGHVS and FQNEAQ. V was cut by 5 bases and J by 0 bases, with 22 bases left in between. CDR3 size: 19 residues. As DNA, the CDR3 is TGTGCCAGCAGCCCAACTCTCACCGGACGGGGCGCGAACACCGGGGAGCTGTTTTTT. Its translation is CASSPTLTGRGANTGELFF.

This clonotype was seen more than once but under ten times. The chain recombines TRBV24-1 with TRBJ2-5; D may be TRBD1 (5 bases). The CDR3 sequence is 15 residues long. Germline V gene lookup returns CDR1 KGHDR and CDR2 SFDVKD. The V end lost 1 base, the J end lost 5 bases, and 13 bases lay between the germline ends. CDR3 sequence (DNA): TGTGCCACCAGTGATTTCGGGCAGGGTCAGGAGACCCAGTACTTC. Its translation: CATSDFGQGQETQYF.

This clonotype was counted ten times or more. The rearrangement joins TRBV12-3 or TRBV12-4 to TRBJ2-3; 10 bases are shared with TRBD2. V was pared by 6 bases and J by 1 base, with 7 bases of the junction left unmatched. The CDR3 length is 16 residues. This chain's CDR3 is CASSRLSGGGTDTQYF. CDR3 in DNA: TGTGCCAGCAGCCGCCTCAGCGGGGGGGGCACAGATACGCAGTATTTT.

This clonotype came up a few times. This chain connects TRBV5-8 to TRBJ2-2; D unresolved. The CDR3 spans 13 residues. The germline gives CDR1 SGHTS, CDR2 YDEGEE. Trimming pared 4 bases from V and 3 bases from J, leaving 7 bases between. The CDR3 DNA sequence: TGTGCCAGCAGCAAGGAATACACCGGGGAGCTGTTTTTT. Its protein product is CASSKEYTGELFF.

The table lists this clonotype with a few counts. The chain is built from TRBV7-3 and TRBJ2-1, with a possible D match to TRBD2 (7 bases). The V gene's germline CDR1 is SGHTA and CDR2 FQGTGA. Trimming took 0 bases from V and 6 from J, leaving 21 bases between them. The CDR3 consists of 18 residues. CDR3 in DNA: TGTGCCAGCAGCTTAACGCAAGGGGGGGAGACGACCCGCAATGAGCAGTTCTTC. Translation: CASSLTQGGETTRNEQFF.

This chain connects TRBV28 to TRBJ2-5; a weak D match, TRBD1 (5 bases). This CDR3 is built from 14 residues. The V gene lost 8 bases and the J gene lost 4 bases, with 17 bases spanning the gap. Germline-derived CDR1 and CDR2 are MDHEN and SYDVKM. The DNA for the CDR3 is TGTGCCAGCGGTATCCCTGGGGCTATAGAGACCCAGTACTTC. Amino acids: CASGIPGAIETQYF.